This TCR beta chain was profiled in a study of blood T cells in healthy people across ages. Study-level points and caveats: In the absence of known donor CMV status, changes in expanded clonotypes were possibly confounded. Getting older went along with TCR beta diversity per million T cells dropping roughly linearly.

The CDR3 extends over 14 amino acids. Next came a second PCR, run for about 6 to 11 cycles, which used a sample-barcoded 5' primer along with a J-beta primer mix. TCRdb passed the 5' RACE reads through MiXCR, listing each CDR3 protein once. The sample lists 800,000 or so distinct CDR3 sequences, around 25% seen once, with approximately 3.7% in the top ten. Worth noting for this clonotype: Its target is unknown.

The same data also contributed to another study, on T cells of mothers and their children. From that paper: Over 8 million TCR beta CDR3 reads were obtained from each mother, and roughly 3 million from each child.

The chain uses TRBV12-3 or TRBV12-4 and TRBJ2-5, with D possibly matching TRBD1 (6 bases). The end of the DNA aligns better with TRBJ2-1, so the J call may be wrong. The sequencing input was blood. The sequence came from a boy younger than 18 in good health. CDR3 sequence (DNA): TGTGCCAGCAGGATGGGGGACATCTACAATGAGCAGTTCTTC. Its translation: CASRMGDIYNEQFF.